What follows is one TCR beta chain and its context. PCR was performed using 60 Vbeta and 13 Jbeta primers. Here immunoSEQ multiplex PCR was the method, and the copy in TCRdb shows in-frame clones only, minus some. The repertoire holds roughly 150,000 clones, about 8.9% seen once, with about 1.9% in the top ten. The CDR3 has 17 amino acids. The junction had 13 bases not matched to a gene; V was cut back by 0 bases and J by 3 bases. From germline, CDR1 is GTSNPN and CDR2 SVGIG (reference sequence). The data belong to a study of cytomegalovirus exposure and HLA in healthy donors. The J gene is TRBJ1-1, the V gene TRBV30; 7 bases are a match to TRBD1. Sequenced: PBMCs. This clonotype was sampled from a man aged 50-60 years in good health and CMV-seronegative. This CDR3 is CAWSVPRPGGFDTEAFF. The CDR3 coding sequence is TGTGCCTGGAGTGTACCCAGGCCAGGGGGATTTGACACTGAAGCTTTCTTT.